The rows below give T cell receptor beta chains drawn from one sample of a study of shared clonotypes between healthy human individuals. Sequencing used immunoSEQ multiplex PCR; TCRdb keeps in-frame clones, though not all of them. The table includes approximately 320,000 clones, less than 85% detected once. The specimen sequenced was memory CD4+ T cells sorted from blood. The receptors stem from a man in his thirties or forties in good health. Both conserved end residues are part of each CDR3. The order of the fields is D gene, V gene, J gene, clone size, CDR3 DNA, CDR3 protein. The D gene is left open where the match is weak. The listing skips clone size in some rows; elsewhere it reads once, few, many or a size class.

>-|TRBV6-1|TRBJ2-7|-
TGTGCCAGCAAAGCCGCATACGAGCAGTACTTC
CASKAAYEQYF
>TRBD1|TRBV29-1|TRBJ1-2|few
TGCAGCGTTGCGTTATTCGCAGGGGGAAACTATGGCTACACCTTC
CSVALFAGGNYGYTF
>-|TRBV5-1|TRBJ2-5|-
TGCGCCAGCAGCTCCGGGGCGCTACTATGGGGAGAGACCCAGTACTTC
CASSSGALLWGETQYF
>-|TRBV7-9|TRBJ1-1|few
TGTGCCAGCAGCTTAATAGGAACTGAAGCTTTCTTT
CASSLIGTEAFF
>TRBD1|TRBV4-1|TRBJ2-7|-
TGCGCCAGCAGCCAAATTAATCCCGGGACAGAAGCCTACGAGCAGTACTTC
CASSQINPGTEAYEQYF
>-|TRBV5-1|TRBJ2-7|-
TGCGCCAGCAAACTAGCTGGATCCTACGAGCAGTACTTC
CASKLAGSYEQYF
>-|TRBV5-4|TRBJ1-2|few
TGTGCCAGCAGCATCGACCACTATGGCTACACCTTC
CASSIDHYGYTF
>TRBD2|TRBV20-1|TRBJ2-5|-
TGCAGTGCTTATAGCGGGGCGACCCAGTACTTC
CSAYSGATQYF
>-|TRBV29-1|TRBJ2-5|-
TGCAGCGTTGCCGGGACTCTTAAGACCCAGTACTTC
CSVAGTLKTQYF
>TRBD2|TRBV13|TRBJ2-2|few
TGTGCCAGCAGCTTACTTGGACTAGCGGGAGGTACGGCCACCGGGGAGCTGTTTTTT
CASSLLGLAGGTATGELFF
>-|TRBV28|TRBJ1-4|-
TGTGCCAGCAGCAGCCGGGCTTCGGGTGAAAAACTGTTTTTT
CASSSRASGEKLFF
>-|TRBV6-5|TRBJ2-7|-
TGTGCCAGCAGTTCCCCCGGTGGTAGCGAGCAGTACTTC
CASSSPGGSEQYF
>TRBD2|TRBV5-6|TRBJ2-7|once
TGTGCCAGCAGCTTGGACTGGCGGGAGGGCCACGAGCAGTACTTC
CASSLDWREGHEQYF
>-|TRBV19|TRBJ1-1|-
TGTGCCAGTAGTATTTTGCCAGGATATATCACTGAAGCTTTCTTT
CASSILPGYITEAFF
>-|TRBV5-1|TRBJ1-5|-
TGCGCCAGCAGCGGGGGACCGGGACGGAACAATCAGCCCCAGCATTTT
CASSGGPGRNNQPQHF
>TRBD1|TRBV2|TRBJ2-3|-
TGTGCCAGCAGTGGACAGGGCCGGGCAGATACGCAGTATTTT
CASSGQGRADTQYF
>-|TRBV19|TRBJ2-1|-
TGTGCCAGTTCTTGGCCCCAAGCTCCTGAGCAGTTCTTC
CASSWPQAPEQFF
>-|TRBV10-3|TRBJ2-3|-
TGTGCCATCACACCGGGACACGGGCGGCACACTAGCACAGATACGCAGTATTTT
CAITPGHGRHTSTDTQYF
>-|TRBV5-5|TRBJ1-2|-
TGTGCCAGCAGCTTGGAAACAGGGATTTACTACACCTTC
CASSLETGIYYTF
>TRBD2|TRBV29-1|TRBJ2-5|-
TGCAGCGCTTCCGGGACTAGTGGGAGGGGGACCCAGTACTTC
CSASGTSGRGTQYF
>TRBD1|TRBV6-5|TRBJ1-6|-
TGTGCCAGCAGGGGACAGGGGGCGAGATCACCCCTCCACTTT
CASRGQGARSPLHF
>TRBD1|TRBV2|TRBJ2-5|-
TGTGCCAGCAGTAGCAGGGGGCTTCAAGAGACCCAGTACTTC
CASSSRGLQETQYF
>TRBD1|TRBV5-6|TRBJ2-3|-
TGTGCCAGCAGCAGCACGGGACAGGGGACAGATACGCAGTATTTT
CASSSTGQGTDTQYF
>-|TRBV7-2|TRBJ1-2|-
TGTGCCAGCAGCTTAGTGACAGGAAACTATGGCTACACCTTC
CASSLVTGNYGYTF
>-|TRBV7-8|TRBJ1-1|-
TGTGCCAGCAGCTTAAGGGCACAGCTGAACACTGAAGCTTTCTTT
CASSLRAQLNTEAFF
>-|TRBV7-2|TRBJ1-3|-
TGTGCCAGCAGCTTAGAGGGTTCCGGAAACACCATATATTTT
CASSLEGSGNTIYF
>TRBD1|TRBV10-3|TRBJ2-2|-
TGTGCCATCAGTGCTGGGACAGCAGCGAACACCGGGGAGCTGTTTTTT
CAISAGTAANTGELFF
>TRBD1|TRBV5-1|TRBJ1-2|-
TGCGCCAGCAGCGGACAGGGGTCGCCCTATGGCTACACCTTC
CASSGQGSPYGYTF
>-|TRBV28|TRBJ2-5|-
TGTGCCAGCAGCCTGAAGGAGACCCAGTACTTC
CASSLKETQYF
>-|TRBV14|TRBJ2-5|few
TGTGCCAGCAGCCCCTTTGATGGGCCCATGCCCCAGTACTTC
CASSPFDGPMPQYF
>TRBD2|TRBV18|TRBJ2-1|few
TGTGCCAGCTCACCTCTAGCGGGGGAGCAGTTCTTC
CASSPLAGEQFF
>-|TRBV28|TRBJ2-7|few
TGTGCCAGCAGTTTAAGGGGGTCAACCTCCTACGAGCAGTACTTC
CASSLRGSTSYEQYF
>-|TRBV18|TRBJ1-3|-
TGTGCCAGCTCACCAGACGGAAGCTCTGGAAACACCATATATTTT
CASSPDGSSGNTIYF
>-|TRBV7-9|TRBJ2-5|-
TGTGCCAGCAGCCCCCCCCTGGGGATCAGGCATTCGGAGACCCAGTACTTC
CASSPPLGIRHSETQYF
>-|TRBV10-3|TRBJ1-1|-
TGTGCCATCAGTGAGTCTTCGAGGGTCGGTTCTGAAGCTTTCTTT
CAISESSRVGSEAFF
>-|TRBV5-4|TRBJ2-5|many
TGTGCCAGCAGCTTCGGCGTTCGGGGCCAAGAGACCCAGTACTTC
CASSFGVRGQETQYF
>TRBD1|TRBV7-9|TRBJ1-1|-
TGTGCCAGCAGCTTAGACAGGGGAAGGACTGAAGCTTTCTTT
CASSLDRGRTEAFF
>-|TRBV4-1|TRBJ2-2|-
TGCGCCAGCAGCCAAGATAGTATACGTGTGACAGCTAACACCGGGGAGCTGTTTTTT
CASSQDSIRVTANTGELFF
>-|TRBV6-1|TRBJ1-5|-
TGTGCCAGCAGTTCCTATTTGAGTCAGCCCCAGCATTTT
CASSSYLSQPQHF
>-|TRBV7-2|TRBJ2-3|-
TGTGCCAGCAGCTTAGGGGCCGACAGCTACACAGATACGCAGTATTTT
CASSLGADSYTDTQYF
>-|TRBV7-9|TRBJ2-7|-
TGTGCCAGCAGCTTAGAATATAGGGGGAGTGTATCCTACGAGCAGTACTTC
CASSLEYRGSVSYEQYF
>-|TRBV9|TRBJ2-6|-
TGTGCCAGCACCAGCCGCTCTGGGGCCAACGTCCTGACTTTC
CASTSRSGANVLTF
>-|TRBV5-6|TRBJ1-1|-
TGTGCCAGCAGCGACTACCTACAGGGAGGTAGGGTTGAAGCTTTCTTT
CASSDYLQGGRVEAFF
>-|TRBV14|TRBJ1-4|-
TGTGCCAGCAGCCAAGATTACAAGCGCTCTAATGAAAAACTGTTTTTT
CASSQDYKRSNEKLFF
>-|TRBV5-8|TRBJ2-5|-
TGTGCCAGCAGCTTGAGGGTTAAAGAGACCCAGTACTTC
CASSLRVKETQYF
>TRBD1|TRBV5-4|TRBJ2-1|-
TGTGCCAGCAGCCCTAAACCGGGACAGGACCGAGGATTCTTC
CASSPKPGQDRGFF
>-|TRBV5-6|TRBJ2-3|once
TGTGCCAGCAGCTTGTTGAGTTTGGGGAGGACAGATACGCAGTATTTT
CASSLLSLGRTDTQYF
>-|TRBV4-3|TRBJ1-3|once
TGCGCCAGCAGCCAAGAGAGCTGGGCTGGAAACACCATATATTTT
CASSQESWAGNTIYF
>TRBD1|TRBV15|TRBJ1-1|-
TGTGCCACCAGCAGAACCGGGACAGGGGAGACTGAAGCTTTCTTT
CATSRTGTGETEAFF
>TRBD1|TRBV19|TRBJ2-3|once
TGTGCCAGTAGTAACCGACTGGACGGGACAGGGACAGATACGCAGTATTTT
CASSNRLDGTGTDTQYF
>-|TRBV11-3|TRBJ1-1|once
TGTGCCAGCAGCTTTAGGTCGAACACTGAAGCTTTCTTT
CASSFRSNTEAFF
>TRBD2|TRBV6-1|TRBJ2-7|-
TGTGCCAGCATTTCTATCGGGGGGGGCCCCTACGAGCAGTACTTC
CASISIGGGPYEQYF